These 15 T cell receptor beta chains were all obtained from the same sample, sequenced in a study of T cell responses to AZD1222 COVID-19 vaccine. Measured with immunoSEQ multiplex PCR; TCRdb has only the in-frame clones, and not every one. Found here are 150,000 or so clones, about 88% of them singletons; the top ten hold 5.1%. The source was peripheral blood, collected on day 0 of AZD1222 vaccination. The receptor source for this set is an adult in good health.

This clone has just one count. The DNA of the CDR3 is TGTGCCAGCTCCCTCCGGGCGGGGGGCACTGAAGCTTTCTTT. Translation: CASSLRAGGTEAFF. The genes are TRBV28 and TRBJ1-1, with a tentative D call TRBD1 (5 bases). The germline V gene has CDR1 MDHEN and CDR2 SYDVKM. V lost 8 bases and J 4 bases, leaving 17 bases between the germline ends. The CDR3 length is 14 residues.

The gene calls are TRBV7-9 and TRBJ1-4; TRBD1 is a possible D gene (6 bases). This CDR3 contains 14 residues. Trimming stripped 5 bases from V and 5 bases from J, with 12 bases between. Germline V gene lookup returns CDR1 SEHNR and CDR2 FQNEAQ (reference sequence). CDR3 residues: CASSRRTENEKLFF. The CDR3 DNA reads as TGTGCCAGCAGCAGACGGACAGAAAATGAAAAACTGTTTTTT.

The DNA for the CDR3 is TGTGCCAGCAGCCACCCCCGGACAGGGGGCGGGAACACTGAAGCTTTCTTT. Its protein product is CASSHPRTGGGNTEAFF. The gene calls are TRBV3-1 (or the pseudogene TRBV3-2) and TRBJ1-1, with 11 bases lining up with TRBD1. The V gene end was trimmed by 3 bases and the J gene end by 1 base; junction bases not matched to a gene: 7. The CDR3 contains 17 residues. Germline CDR1 is LGHDT and CDR2 is YNNKEL (reference sequence).

This rearrangement joins TRBV7-3 to TRBJ1-4; 8 bases are shared with TRBD1. This CDR3 is 13 amino acids long. Trimming took 0 bases from V and 15 from J; bases not matched to a gene: 6. The germline V gene has CDR1 SGHTA and CDR2 FQGTGA. CDR3 in amino acids: CASSLTQGDLLFF. The CDR3 DNA follows: TGTGCCAGCAGCTTAACACAGGGGGATTTATTGTTTTTT.

The genes are TRBV9 and TRBJ1-4, with 8 nucleotides matching TRBD1. Germline V lookup: CDR1 SGDLS, CDR2 YYNGEE. The V and J ends lost 0 bases and 8 bases, in that order; junction bases with no gene match: 6. The CDR3 contains 15 residues. CDR3 in amino acids: CASSVDGTGEEKLFF. The CDR3 bases are TGTGCCAGCAGCGTAGATGGGACAGGAGAGGAAAAACTGTTTTTT. The full variable domain, with the rest looked up from reference TRBV9 and TRBJ1-4, is DSGVTQTPKHLITATGQRVTLRCSPRSGDLSVYWYQQSLDQGLQFLIQYYNGEERAKGNILERFSAQQFPDLHSELNLSSLELGDSALYFCASSVDGTGEEKLFFGSGTQLSVL.

The chain has TRBV27 and TRBJ1-6; D uncertain. The germline gives CDR1 MNHEY, CDR2 SMNVEV (reference sequence). This CDR3 has 14 residues. Trimming stripped 6 bases from V and 6 bases from J, with 12 bases between. CDR3 residues: CASSRGGSNSPLHF. The DNA for the CDR3 is TGTGCCAGCAGCCGGGGAGGATCTAATTCACCCCTCCACTTT.

The chain has TRBV5-1 and TRBJ1-3; 11 bases line up with TRBD1. This CDR3 has 15 residues. Germline-derived CDR1 and CDR2 are SGHRS and YFSETQ. V lost 4 bases, J lost 8 bases, and 8 bases stayed unmatched. The CDR3 sequence: CASSVSGQGVDTIYF. The CDR3 coding sequence is TGCGCCAGCAGCGTATCGGGACAGGGGGTTGACACCATATATTTT.

J is TRBJ1-4 and V is TRBV5-1; 9 nucleotides agree with TRBD1. J lost 0 bases, V lost 0 bases, and 3 bases had no gene match. There are 17 residues in the CDR3. Per germline, CDR1 SGHRS and CDR2 YFSETQ. The CDR3 nucleotides are TGCGCCAGCAGCTTGGGGACAGGGGTTGCAACTAATGAAAAACTGTTTTTT. It codes for CASSLGTGVATNEKLFF.

The chain couples TRBV3-1 (or the pseudogene TRBV3-2) to TRBJ1-2, with 7 bases that match TRBD1. The germline gives CDR1 LGHDT, CDR2 YNNKEL (reference sequence). CDR3 length equals 13 residues. The ends lost 6 bases at V and 8 bases at J; junction bases unmatched: 9. CDR3 sequence: CASSLPQGRGYTF. The DNA for the CDR3 is TGTGCCAGCAGTCTACCACAGGGGCGAGGCTACACCTTC.

This chain joins TRBV30 and TRBJ2-7, with no clear D. V was clipped by 1 base and J by 6 bases, with 10 bases between them. CDR3 length: 12 amino acids. The germline CDR1 and CDR2 sequences are GTSNPN and SVGIG (reference sequence). The CDR3 DNA sequence: TGTGCCTGGAGTGCGGGTCTCTTCGAGCAGTACTTC. Translated, it gives CAWSAGLFEQYF.

The gene calls are TRBV6-5 and TRBJ2-5, with unresolved D. The V end was cut by 3 bases, the J end by 7 bases, with 12 bases between. The length of the CDR3 is 13 residues. Looked up from germline, CDR1 is MNHEY and CDR2 is SVGAGI. The DNA of the CDR3 is TGTGCCAGCAGTTATTTATTGGGCTGGACCCAGTACTTC. It translates to CASSYLLGWTQYF.

The rearrangement links TRBV7-7 to TRBJ1-1, with 9 bases fitting TRBD1. V dropped 5 bases and J dropped 4; count of bases not matched to a gene: 5. The CDR3 contains 14 residues. Germline lookup yields CDR1 SSHAT and CDR2 FNYEAQ (reference sequence). The CDR3 nucleotides read TGTGCCAGCAGCCCGGGGACAGGGAGCACTGAAGCTTTCTTT. It encodes CASSPGTGSTEAFF.

The genes are TRBV6-2 or TRBV6-3 and TRBJ2-3; possibly TRBD2 for D (7 bases). Trimming took 5 bases from V and 4 from J, leaving 13 bases between them. The CDR3 is 14 residues long. Germline values: CDR1 MNHEY, CDR2 SVGEGT. CDR3 protein: CASSKGGSADTQYF. The CDR3 bases are TGTGCCAGCAGTAAGGGGGGGAGTGCAGATACGCAGTATTTT.

This chain uses TRBV18 with TRBJ2-2; D is unresolved. With 4 bases removed from V and 6 bases from J, the gap between germline ends came to 12 bases. Germline loops: CDR1 KGHSH, CDR2 LQKENI. This CDR3 contains 14 residues. The chain's CDR3 is CASSLNWVAGELFF. CDR3 nucleotides: TGTGCCAGCTCACTCAACTGGGTCGCCGGGGAGCTGTTTTTT.

The chain has TRBV5-1 and TRBJ2-7; either TRBD1 or TRBD2 may supply D (6 bases each). The CDR3 extends over 15 amino acids. Germline CDR1 reads SGHRS; CDR2 reads YFSETQ. Trimming cost V 0 bases and J 7 bases, with 17 bases left between them. DNA of the CDR3: TGCGCCAGCAGCTTGGACGGGGGCCCCGGGCAGGAGCAGTACTTC. This translates into CASSLDGGPGQEQYF.